These 28 T cell receptor beta chains originate from one sample sequenced in a study of cytomegalovirus exposure and HLA in healthy donors. In the PCR, 60 Vbeta and 13 Jbeta primers were used. This table comes from immunoSEQ multiplex PCR, and its TCRdb copy is limited to in-frame clones, with some not included. The sample has roughly 140,000 clones; around 80% are singletons. The sequenced sample was PBMCs. The receptors were sampled from a man aged 35 to 55 in good health and CMV-seropositive.

The V and J genes are TRBV30 and TRBJ2-1; possibly TRBD2 for D (5 bases). Trimming cost V 4 bases and J 7 bases, with 14 bases left between them. Germline V gives CDR1 GTSNPN, CDR2 SVGIG (reference sequence). This CDR3 has 13 residues. The CDR3 is CAWTSPAGNEQFF. In DNA form, the CDR3 reads TGTGCCTGGACTAGCCCCGCTGGGAATGAGCAGTTCTTC. Variable domain in full (rest from reference TRBV30 and TRBJ2-1): SQTIHQWPATLVQPVGSPLSLECTVEGTSNPNLYWYRQAAGRGLQLLFYSVGIGQISSEVPQNLSASRPQDRQFILSSKKLLLSDSGFYLCAWTSPAGNEQFFGPGTRLTVL.

V is TRBV2 and J is TRBJ2-7; the D is unclear. The CDR3 has 14 amino acids. Per the germline V gene, CDR1 is SNHLY and CDR2 is FYNNEI. Trimming stripped 2 bases from V and 1 base from J, with 9 bases between. Written as DNA, the CDR3 is TGTGCCAGCAGTGAATGGAGACCATCCTACGAGCAGTACTTC. It encodes CASSEWRPSYEQYF.

The chain couples TRBV6-5 to TRBJ2-7; D is undetermined. CDR1 and CDR2 from the germline V gene are MNHEY and SVGAGI. Trimming took off 4 bases at V and 3 bases at J, with 7 bases between the two ends. This CDR3 contains 12 residues. The CDR3 region has the DNA TGTGCCAGCAGTTTAAATTACTACGAGCAGTACTTC. Translation: CASSLNYYEQYF.

The V call is TRBV27, the J call TRBJ1-1, with TRBD1 matching over 10 bases. The junction had 7 bases not matched to a gene; V was cut back by 5 bases and J by 4 bases. Per the germline V gene, CDR1 is MNHEY and CDR2 is SMNVEV (reference sequence). The CDR3 has 15 residues. For the CDR3, the DNA is TGTGCCAGCAGTCGACAGGGGGCAGTTGGCACTGAAGCTTTCTTT. Its protein is CASSRQGAVGTEAFF.

The chain combines TRBV28 with TRBJ1-5; TRBD1 matches at 8 bases. The germline V gene has CDR1 MDHEN and CDR2 SYDVKM. Trimming took 6 bases from V and 6 from J; bases not matched to a gene: 10. The CDR3 extends over 15 amino acids. The CDR3 DNA follows: TGTGCCAGCAGAGAGGGCACAGGGGGAAGTCAGCCCCAGCATTTT. It translates to CASREGTGGSQPQHF. The complete variable domain, with remaining parts taken from reference TRBV28 and TRBJ1-5, reads DVKVTQSSRYLVKRTGEKVFLECVQDMDHENMFWYRQDPGLGLRLIYFSYDVKMKEKGDIPEGYSVSREKKERFSLILESASTNQTSMYLCASREGTGGSQPQHFGDGTRLSIL.

The V call is TRBV4-2, the J call TRBJ2-1; TRBD2 matches at 13 bases. Germline CDR1 reads LGHNA; CDR2 reads YNFKEQ. The CDR3 sequence is 15 residues long. V dropped 3 bases and J dropped 5; count of bases not matched to a gene: 1. CDR3 DNA: TGTGCCAGCAGCCATGGGACTAGCGGGAACAATGAGCAGTTCTTC. This sequence encodes CASSHGTSGNNEQFF.

This clone was seen a single time. The rearrangement joins TRBV7-2 to TRBJ2-2; D gene ambiguous. Trimming shortened V by 8 bases and J by 1 base, and 8 bases separated the two germline ends. Germline CDR1 reads SGHTA; CDR2 reads FQGNSA. The CDR3 runs 13 residues. CDR3 coding DNA: TGTGCCAGCGGCCTTTTGAACACCGGGGAGCTGTTTTTT. It translates to CASGLLNTGELFF.

The chain employs TRBV10-3 and TRBJ1-6; TRBD1 aligns across 8 bases. Per the germline V gene, CDR1 is ENHRY and CDR2 is SYGVKD. The V and J ends lost 6 bases and 7 bases, in that order; junction bases with no gene match: 17. The CDR3 contains 18 residues. Here the CDR3 DNA reads TGTGCCATCAGCGGGACAGGAGGAAAACCCGTCGGGAATTCACCCCTCCACTTT. It encodes CAISGTGGKPVGNSPLHF.

V usage is TRBV5-1 and J usage is TRBJ2-7; 8 nucleotides agree with TRBD2. Unmatched junction bases numbered 16, after V lost 9 bases and J lost 5 bases. Germline V gives CDR1 SGHRS, CDR2 YFSETQ. The length of the CDR3 is 15 residues. CDR3 region: CATGPGPAGANEQYF. For the CDR3, the DNA is TGCGCCACCGGCCCTGGACCAGCGGGAGCCAACGAGCAGTACTTC.

V and J are TRBV18 and TRBJ2-1, with 11 bases lining up with TRBD2. The J segment lost 5 bases and the V segment lost 3 bases, leaving 6 bases of the junction unmatched. The CDR3 consists of 16 residues. Germline V gene data show CDR1 as KGHSH and CDR2 as LQKENI. Written as DNA, the CDR3 is TGTGCCAGCTCACCCTGGGGACTAGCGGCCAACAATGAGCAGTTCTTC. It translates to CASSPWGLAANNEQFF.

The V gene is TRBV19, the J gene TRBJ2-1; D gene uncertain. Between the trimmed V and J ends, which lost 5 bases and 8 bases, there was a span of 10 bases. The CDR3 length is 12 residues. Germline-derived CDR1 and CDR2 are LNHDA and SQIVND (reference sequence). CDR3 DNA sequence: TGTGCCAGTAGTTTCCAGGTCGATGAGCAGTTCTTC. It specifies CASSFQVDEQFF.

The V gene is TRBV29-1, the J gene TRBJ2-1, with 7 nucleotides matching TRBD1. This CDR3 contains 14 residues. Germline loops: CDR1 SQVTM, CDR2 ANQGSEA. The V and J ends lost 3 bases and 9 bases, in that order; junction bases with no gene match: 11. Here the CDR3 DNA reads TGCAGCGTTGAGCCAGCTCAGGGGGTGGGTGAGCAGTTCTTC. It is translated as CSVEPAQGVGEQFF.

V is TRBV2 and J is TRBJ1-1; 7 positions agree with TRBD1. CDR3 length: 14 amino acids. Germline V gene lookup returns CDR1 SNHLY and CDR2 FYNNEI. V trimming: 10 bases; J trimming: 1 base; junction bases outside the gene matches: 9. The chain's CDR3 is CATQLTGSNTEAFF. As DNA, the CDR3 is TGTGCCACCCAGTTGACAGGGTCGAACACTGAAGCTTTCTTT.

The chain uses TRBV18 and TRBJ1-4, with D maybe TRBD1 (6 bases). Trimming cost V 4 bases and J 6 bases, with 12 bases left between them. CDR3 length: 14 amino acids. Per germline, CDR1 KGHSH and CDR2 LQKENI. For the CDR3, the DNA is TGTGCCAGCTCACTACGACAGGTAGATGAAAAACTGTTTTTT. Amino acids: CASSLRQVDEKLFF.

The rearrangement links TRBV10-3 to TRBJ1-1, with D possibly TRBD1 on 6 matching bases. The CDR3 covers 15 residues. The germline CDR1 and CDR2 sequences are ENHRY and SYGVKD. V lost 6 bases, J lost 5 bases, and 19 bases lay in between. CDR3 nucleotide sequence: TGTGCCATCAGCTCCGTACAGGTAGGGGGAACTGAAGCTTTCTTT. This gives the protein CAISSVQVGGTEAFF.

The chain combines TRBV11-2 with TRBJ2-7; 8 nucleotides line up with TRBD2. Germline values: CDR1 SGHAT, CDR2 FQNNGV. The CDR3 is 16 amino acids. V lost 5 bases and J lost 2; bases outside the gene matches: 11. DNA of the CDR3: TGTGCCAGCAGCAACCCCCCCGGGACTAGTCCCTACGAGCAGTACTTC. This sequence encodes CASSNPPGTSPYEQYF. Based on the CDR3 plus reference TRBV11-2 and TRBJ2-7, the full variable domain is EAGVAQSPRYKIIEKRQSVAFWCNPISGHATLYWYQQILGQGPKLLIQFQNNGVVDDSQLPKDRFSAERLKGVDSTLKIQPAKLEDSAVYLCASSNPPGTSPYEQYFGPGTRLTVT.

The chain recombines TRBV27 with TRBJ1-4, with D uncertain. Germline values: CDR1 MNHEY, CDR2 SMNVEV (reference sequence). The CDR3 contains 15 residues. Trimming removed 0 bases at V and 3 bases at J, with 8 bases between. In DNA, the CDR3 is TGTGCCAGCAGTTTATCGCCGGTGCCTAATGAAAAACTGTTTTTT. The encoded protein is CASSLSPVPNEKLFF.

The CDR3 protein is CASSPMGAQVAFF. CDR3 coding DNA: TGTGCCAGCAGCCCGATGGGGGCCCAGGTAGCTTTCTTT. The genes are TRBV5-4 and TRBJ1-1, with D perhaps matching TRBD1 (6 bases). This CDR3 is built from 13 residues. Trimming cost V 4 bases and J 10 bases, with 17 bases left between them. Germline CDR1 and CDR2: SGHNT and YYREEE (reference sequence).

This chain connects TRBV18 to TRBJ2-7, with no clear D. Per the germline V gene, CDR1 is KGHSH and CDR2 is LQKENI. The CDR3 consists of 12 residues. The V end was cut by 6 bases, the J end by 3 bases, with 9 bases between. CDR3 in DNA: TGTGCCAGCTCGTCTAACAGCTACGAGCAGTACTTC. It is translated as CASSSNSYEQYF.

The chain employs TRBV7-2 and TRBJ2-6, with TRBD1 as a possible D gene (6 bases). The germline V gene has CDR1 SGHTA and CDR2 FQGNSA. V was shortened by 0 bases and J by 0 bases, with 12 bases between the two germline ends. This CDR3 spans 18 amino acids. The CDR3 region is CASSLAEQGFSGANVLTF. The CDR3, as DNA: TGTGCCAGCAGCTTAGCGGAACAGGGCTTCTCTGGGGCCAACGTCCTGACTTTC. The whole variable domain, filled in from reference TRBV7-2 and TRBJ2-6, reads GAGVSQSPSNKVTEKGKDVELRCDPISGHTALYWYRQSLGQGLEFLIYFQGNSAPDKSGLPSDRFSAERTGGSVSTLTIQRTQQEDSAVYLCASSLAEQGFSGANVLTFGAGSRLTVL.

The rearrangement uses TRBV9 and TRBJ1-6; D perhaps matches TRBD1 (6 bases). CDR1 and CDR2 (germline): SGDLS, YYNGEE. V dropped 1 base and J dropped 10 bases, with 12 bases sitting between them. The length of the CDR3 is 14 residues. CDR3 DNA: TGTGCCAGCAGCGTAACAGGGTTAGGCTCACCCCTCCACTTT. Protein: CASSVTGLGSPLHF.

The chain combines TRBV9 with TRBJ2-7, with D tentatively TRBD2 (6 bases). The CDR3 contains 15 residues. The germline V gene encodes CDR1 SGDLS and CDR2 YYNGEE. Between the trimmed V and J ends, which lost 4 bases and 6 bases, there was a span of 20 bases. The CDR3 region has the DNA TGTGCCAGCAGCCCCAACCCAGGAGGGTTATCCGAGCAGTACTTC. Amino acid sequence: CASSPNPGGLSEQYF.

This chain uses TRBV18 with TRBJ1-2; TRBD1 agrees at 10 bases. With V trimmed by 4 bases and J by 7 bases, 9 bases remained unmatched. Per the germline V gene, CDR1 is KGHSH and CDR2 is LQKENI. CDR3 length: 15 residues. CDR3 in DNA: TGTGCCAGCTCACTGGACAGGGGGTTTTCGAGTGGCTACACCTTC. Translating it yields CASSLDRGFSSGYTF. The full variable domain, in which reference TRBV18 and TRBJ1-2 provide the parts outside the CDR3, is NAGVMQNPRHLVRRRGQEARLRCSPMKGHSHVYWYRQLPEEGLKFMVYLQKENIIDESGMPKERFSAEFPKEGPSILRIQQVVRGDSAAYFCASSLDRGFSSGYTFGSGTRLTVV.

This chain joins TRBV4-2 and TRBJ2-2, with 16 bases lining up with TRBD2. The CDR3 is 18 residues long. The J segment lost 0 bases and the V segment lost 6 bases, leaving 4 bases of the junction unmatched. Germline V gene lookup returns CDR1 LGHNA and CDR2 YNFKEQ. CDR3 in amino acids: CASRWGTSGGANTGELFF. DNA for the CDR3: TGTGCCAGCAGGTGGGGGACTAGCGGGGGGGCGAACACCGGGGAGCTGTTTTTT.

The V call is TRBV7-9, the J call TRBJ1-4; 10 bases line up with TRBD1. This CDR3 comprises 15 residues. Germline V gene sequence: CDR1 SEHNR, CDR2 FQNEAQ (reference sequence). V lost 5 bases, J lost 8 bases, and 8 bases stayed unmatched. Here the CDR3 reads CASSVGTGEREKLFF. The CDR3, as DNA: TGTGCCAGCAGCGTAGGGACAGGGGAACGAGAAAAACTGTTTTTT.

CDR3 coding DNA: TGTGCCAGCAGCTGGTCCGGGACAGGGAACACCGGGGAGCTGTTTTTT. It translates to CASSWSGTGNTGELFF. V gene TRBV11-3 combines with J gene TRBJ2-2, with 8 bases identical to TRBD1. CDR1 SGHNT and CDR2 YENEEA come from the germline V gene. With V trimmed by 4 bases and J by 1 base, 5 bases remained unmatched. The CDR3 totals 16 residues.

The V and J genes are TRBV5-1 and TRBJ1-4; tentative D call: TRBD1 (6 bases). The V and J ends lost 5 bases and 7 bases respectively, with 12 bases between them. The CDR3 runs to 13 residues. Germline CDR1 is SGHRS and CDR2 is YFSETQ. The CDR3 DNA sequence: TGCGCCAGCAGGTCAGGGGTTGGTGAAAAACTGTTTTTT. Encoded protein: CASRSGVGEKLFF.

This clone has more than one count but fewer than ten. The V gene is TRBV7-9, the J gene TRBJ2-1; 7 nucleotides agree with TRBD2. Unmatched junction bases numbered 5, after V lost 8 bases and J lost 4 bases. Germline CDR1 and CDR2: SEHNR and FQNEAQ (reference sequence). The CDR3 runs to 13 residues. The CDR3 here is CASRGGEYNEQFF. DNA for the CDR3: TGTGCCAGCCGGGGAGGGGAATACAATGAGCAGTTCTTC.